This T cell receptor (beta chain) comes out of a study of T cells in Graves' hyperthyroidism and ophthalmopathy. General study findings and limits: Model output signaled ophthalmopathy a median roughly 6.5 months ahead of onset.

This clonotype was seen more than once but under ten times. The antigen is undetermined. From RNA transcripts, TCR beta CDR3 regions were amplified. With the HTBI primer set, the TCR CDR3 went through a first round of RT-PCR. TCRdb analysed the multiplex PCR reads with MiXCR anew, one entry per CDR3 protein. The repertoire has some 760,000 distinct CDR3 sequences, about 15% of them found once; the top ten carry about a tenth. Sequenced material: blood. This sequence was found in a woman under 30 with Graves' hyperthyroidism.

Written as DNA, the CDR3 is TGTGCCAGCAGTTACTTGGGGCGGGGGGCCTACGAGCAGTACTTC. As protein: CASSYLGRGAYEQYF. The J gene is TRBJ2-7, the V gene TRBV6-5, with TRBD2 matching 8 bases. The V gene end was trimmed by 1 base and the J gene end by 2 bases; junction bases not matched to a gene: 4. Germline CDR1 reads MNHEY; CDR2 reads SVGAGI. The CDR3 length is 15 residues.